These 18 T cell receptor beta chains originate from one sample sequenced in a study of identical twins. Each CDR3 protein is one row after TCRdb ran MiXCR on the 5' RACE reads. This table has about 530,000 distinct CDR3 sequences, 20% to 25% appearing once. This same sample was also part of a study on yellow fever vaccine responses in identical twins.

What was sequenced was CD4+ T cells sorted from blood. Receptors originate from a woman younger than 35 in good health.

This clonotype was detected once. V gene TRBV2 combines with J gene TRBJ2-7, with TRBD2 as a possible D gene (5 bases). The CDR3 covers 14 residues. Looked up from germline, CDR1 is SNHLY and CDR2 is FYNNEI. Trimming removed 4 bases from V and 2 bases from J, with 12 bases in between. The CDR3: CASSVTRVTYEQYF. The CDR3 bases are TGTGCCAGCAGTGTGACGCGGGTAACCTACGAGCAGTACTTC. The complete variable domain, with remaining parts taken from reference TRBV2 and TRBJ2-7, reads EPEVTQTPSHQVTQMGQEVILRCVPISNHLYFYWYRQILGQKVEFLVSFYNNEISEKSEIFDDQFSVERPDGSNFTLKIRSTKLEDSAMYFCASSVTRVTYEQYFGPGTRLTVT.

This sequence joins TRBV24-1 and TRBJ2-1; TRBD2 is a possible D gene (5 bases). Trimming took 7 bases from V and 0 from J, leaving 12 bases between them. Per the germline V gene, CDR1 is KGHDR and CDR2 is SFDVKD. This CDR3 comprises 15 residues. CDR3 sequence: CATSGAASSYNEQFF. The CDR3, as DNA: TGTGCCACCAGCGGAGCGGCCAGCTCCTACAATGAGCAGTTCTTC.

This chain uses TRBV20-1 with TRBJ2-7; tentatively, D is TRBD1 (5 bases). Germline V CDR1 and CDR2: DFQATT, SNEGSKA (reference sequence). This CDR3 contains 12 residues. With 5 bases removed from V and 3 bases from J, the gap between germline ends came to 11 bases. The CDR3 DNA follows: TGCAGTGCTGTCCAGGGCGGCTACGAGCAGTACTTC. The encoded protein is CSAVQGGYEQYF.

This rearrangement joins TRBV28 to TRBJ2-7; no definite D call. Germline V gene lookup returns CDR1 MDHEN and CDR2 SYDVKM. V gave up 1 base and J gave up 7 bases, with 8 bases separating them. The CDR3 is 12 amino acids. CDR3 loop: CASSLYGLEQYF. CDR3 DNA: TGTGCCAGCAGTTTATACGGCCTTGAGCAGTACTTC.

This clonotype was found a few times. The chain recombines TRBV14 with TRBJ2-1; D may match TRBD1 or TRBD2 (7 bases each). The CDR3 covers 12 residues. Trimming shortened V by 4 bases and J by 13 bases, and 14 bases separated the two germline ends. The germline V gene encodes CDR1 SGHDN and CDR2 FVKESK. CDR3 sequence reads: CASSPGGGPQFF. DNA of the CDR3: TGTGCCAGCAGCCCAGGGGGAGGGCCACAGTTCTTC.

The chain joins TRBV11-3 to TRBJ2-3; tentatively, D is TRBD1 (6 bases). The CDR3 has 12 residues. The V end lost 7 bases, the J end lost 5 bases, and 10 bases lay between the germline ends. Germline values: CDR1 SGHNT, CDR2 YENEEA. CDR3 in amino acids: CASTPRGDTQYF. The CDR3, as DNA: TGTGCCAGCACCCCCAGGGGAGATACGCAGTATTTT. Full variable domain (remainder filled in from reference TRBV11-3 and TRBJ2-3): EAGVVQSPRYKIIEKKQPVAFWCNPISGHNTLYWYLQNLGQGPELLIRYENEEAVDDSQLPKDRFSAERLKGVDSTLKIQPAELGDSAVYLCASTPRGDTQYFGPGTRLTVL.

J is TRBJ2-7 and V is TRBV5-1, with 7 positions matching TRBD2. CDR3 length equals 16 residues. Germline V gene data show CDR1 as SGHRS and CDR2 as YFSETQ. V trimming: 0 bases; J trimming: 3 bases; junction bases outside the gene matches: 9. The CDR3 DNA reads as TGCGCCAGCAGCTTGGTGGCTAGCGGATTTCTCTACGAGCAGTACTTC. This sequence encodes CASSLVASGFLYEQYF.

J is TRBJ1-1 and V is TRBV6-6; no definite D call. Germline-derived CDR1 and CDR2 are MNHNY and SVGAGI (reference sequence). The CDR3 spans 13 residues. V was trimmed by 7 bases and J by 3 bases, leaving 12 bases between them. CDR3 sequence: CASTNYGDTEAFF. The CDR3 DNA reads TGTGCCAGCACCAACTATGGGGACACTGAAGCTTTCTTT.

This clonotype was seen only once. In DNA form, the CDR3 reads TGCAGTGCCCTGAGAATAGCGGGAGGTGGGTACAATGAGCAGTTCTTC. This encodes CSALRIAGGGYNEQFF. The chain employs TRBV20-1 and TRBJ2-1; 10 nucleotides align to TRBD2. After removal of 6 bases from V and 4 bases from J, the junction contained 12 bases not matched to a gene. Germline assignment: CDR1 DFQATT and CDR2 SNEGSKA (reference sequence). The CDR3 length is 16 residues.

This chain links TRBV11-1 with TRBJ2-3; D possibly corresponds to TRBD1 (5 bases). Trimming pared 7 bases from V and 3 bases from J, leaving 17 bases between. CDR3 length: 15 amino acids. Germline CDR1 SGHAT, CDR2 FQDESV (reference sequence). CDR3 nucleotides: TGTGCCAGCACCCCGTTCCAGGGTGGGACAGATACGCAGTATTTT. Protein sequence: CASTPFQGGTDTQYF.

The rearrangement joins TRBV5-1 to TRBJ2-2; 8 bases agree with TRBD2. The CDR3 is 15 amino acids. Germline V lookup: CDR1 SGHRS, CDR2 YFSETQ. The V gene end was trimmed by 6 bases and the J gene end by 8 bases; junction bases not matched to a gene: 12. This CDR3 reads CASTPRGGASGELFF. Written as DNA, the CDR3 is TGCGCCAGCACCCCCCGGGGGGGCGCGTCTGGGGAGCTGTTTTTT.

This clonotype occurred a few times. This CDR3 is CASSQGGIDYGYTF. The CDR3 DNA reads TGCGCCAGCAGCCAAGGGGGTATCGACTATGGCTACACCTTC. The chain couples TRBV4-1 to TRBJ1-2; no reliable D call. CDR3 length: 14 amino acids. CDR1 and CDR2 from the germline V gene are MGHRA and YSYEKL. The V end was cut by 1 base, the J end by 3 bases, with 9 bases between.

The chain couples TRBV7-2 to TRBJ2-5; D gene unclear. Germline loops: CDR1 SGHTA, CDR2 FQGNSA. This CDR3 has 15 residues. With 1 base removed from V and 5 bases from J, the gap between germline ends came to 14 bases. The CDR3 DNA reads TGTGCCAGCAGCTTAGTAGTGGGCGGTGGCGAGACCCAGTACTTC. Amino acid sequence: CASSLVVGGGETQYF.

The chain joins TRBV10-1 to TRBJ2-7; no firm D call. The V gene's germline CDR1 is WNHNN and CDR2 SYGVQD (reference sequence). CDR3 length equals 13 residues. V dropped 7 bases and J dropped 5 bases, with 15 bases sitting between them. The CDR3 here is CASTEVARNEQYV. CDR3 sequence (DNA): TGCGCCAGCACCGAGGTTGCCCGAAACGAGCAGTACGTC.

The chain carries TRBV6-2 or TRBV6-3 and TRBJ1-2; D gene uncertain. The germline V gene has CDR1 MNHEY and CDR2 SVGEGT. The CDR3 runs 12 residues. The V end lost 5 bases, the J end lost 8 bases, and 12 bases lay between the germline ends. CDR3 in DNA: TGTGCCAGCAGTAAGGGCTCTGAGGGCTACACCTTC. Translation gives CASSKGSEGYTF.

The rearrangement links TRBV5-5 to TRBJ2-1; no definite D call. The CDR3 has 15 amino acids. CDR1 is SGHKS, CDR2 YYEKEE, per germline (reference sequence). The ends were cut back, 1 base at V and 8 bases at J, with 16 bases in the middle. CDR3 in DNA: TGTGCCAGCAGCTTGCTTGACGGTAAAAGGGATGAGCAGTTCTTC. Translated, it gives CASSLLDGKRDEQFF.

Only a few counts were recorded for this clonotype. The rearrangement uses TRBV29-1 and TRBJ2-7, with TRBD2 identical over 12 bases. The CDR3 length is 14 residues. CDR1 is SQVTM, CDR2 ANQGSEA, per germline. The CDR3 nucleotides are TGCAGTTGCCGGGGACTAGCGGGCTCCTACGAGCAGTACTTC. Amino acid sequence: CSCRGLAGSYEQYF.

This clonotype was found a few times. The rearrangement uses TRBV7-2 and TRBJ1-2, with 7 bases fitting TRBD1. Germline V gene lookup returns CDR1 SGHTA and CDR2 FQGNSA. The CDR3 consists of 15 residues. V dropped 1 base and J dropped 4; count of bases not matched to a gene: 6. The CDR3: CASSLVRGTSYGYTF. The CDR3 coding sequence is TGTGCCAGCAGCTTAGTCAGGGGGACGAGCTATGGCTACACCTTC.